This T cell receptor (beta chain) was sequenced in a study of blood T cell repertoires in COVID-19. Across the whole study: Samples of COVID-19 (acute and convalescent) were obtained from the United States, Italy and Spain. Sample material is recorded as cDNA or gDNA derived from T cells, B-cell-depleted T cells, or PBMCs.

The CDR3 is made up of 16 amino acids. Germline V lookup: CDR1 SGHRS, CDR2 YFSETQ. The V and J ends lost 3 bases and 0 bases respectively, with 12 bases between them. The table came from immunoSEQ multiplex PCR; TCRdb's copy has only in-frame clones and leaves some out. The table lists roughly 99,000 clones, more than 70% of them singletons, with more than 4% in the top ten. This chain links TRBV5-1 with TRBJ2-2; tentative D call: TRBD1 (6 bases). The TCR comes from a man between 65 and 80 years old with acute or convalescent COVID-19. Sequencing used peripheral blood. CDR3 sequence: CASSWSGTPNTGELFF. CDR3 bases: TGCGCCAGCAGCTGGTCCGGGACACCGAACACCGGGGAGCTGTTTTTT.